These T cell receptor beta chains were read from a single sample in a study of blood T cell repertoires in COVID-19. Profiled with immunoSEQ multiplex PCR; TCRdb holds only in-frame clones, not every one. The top ten hold 0.9% to 1% of the sample, which has some 260,000 clones, about 88% seen once. The sequencing sample was made of peripheral blood. The receptors here all came from a woman in her thirties or forties who had recovered from COVID-19. The CDR3 runs from the conserved cysteine through the conserved F or W. A D gene is named only where the DNA matches it firmly. Size is omitted from some rows. Given values are once, few, many or a class for expanded clones.

clone size | J gene | D gene | V gene | CDR3 protein | CDR3 DNA
- | TRBJ2-1 | TRBD1 | TRBV7-9 | CASSSPTGDNEQFF | TGTGCCAGCAGCTCTCCGACAGGGGACAATGAGCAGTTCTTC
- | TRBJ1-2 | - | TRBV18 | CASSAGGSGYTF | TGTGCCAGCTCAGCCGGGGGAAGCGGCTACACCTTC
- | TRBJ2-3 | TRBD2 | TRBV3-1/TRBV3-2 | CASSQLAGGADTQYF | TGTGCCAGCAGCCAATTGGCGGGAGGGGCAGATACGCAGTATTTT
- | TRBJ1-1 | - | TRBV11-3 | CASSSPGRGGMNTEAFF | TGTGCCAGCAGCTCCCCGGGGAGGGGAGGAATGAACACTGAAGCTTTCTTT
- | TRBJ2-2 | TRBD2 | TRBV7-9 | CASSSKGLAGGFGELFF | TGTGCCAGCAGCTCTAAAGGACTAGCGGGAGGGTTCGGGGAGCTGTTTTTT
- | TRBJ2-1 | - | TRBV5-1 | CASSWSRPDEQFF | TGCGCCAGCAGCTGGTCCAGGCCGGATGAGCAGTTCTTC
- | TRBJ1-1 | - | TRBV14 | CASSQARGRVAEAFF | TGTGCCAGCAGCCAAGCGAGGGGGAGGGTCGCTGAAGCTTTCTTT
- | TRBJ1-2 | TRBD1 | TRBV9 | CASSPEGTGAGGYTF | TGTGCCAGCAGCCCCGAGGGGACAGGGGCAGGTGGCTACACCTTC
- | TRBJ2-2 | - | TRBV10-3 | CATLPGANTGELFF | TGTGCCACCCTACCCGGGGCGAACACCGGGGAGCTGTTTTTT
- | TRBJ2-2 | - | TRBV10-1 | CASSSDRNTGELFF | TGCGCCAGCAGCTCGGACAGAAACACCGGGGAGCTGTTTTTT
- | TRBJ2-2 | TRBD2 | TRBV4-3 | CASSQGGTSGGFTGELFF | TGCGCCAGCAGCCAAGGAGGGACTAGCGGGGGTTTCACCGGGGAGCTGTTTTTT
- | TRBJ2-1 | - | TRBV7-2 | CASSLAGGAVNEQFF | TGTGCCAGCAGCTTAGCGGGGGGGGCGGTCAATGAGCAGTTCTTC
- | TRBJ2-1 | - | TRBV7-2 | CASSLGLAYNEQFF | TGTGCCAGCAGCTTAGGGCTAGCCTACAATGAGCAGTTCTTC
- | TRBJ2-1 | TRBD2 | TRBV10-3 | CAISEWGAGGRNEQFF | TGTGCCATCAGTGAATGGGGAGCGGGAGGGCGCAATGAGCAGTTCTTC
- | TRBJ2-1 | - | TRBV11-3 | CASSLTRHNEQFF | TGTGCCAGCAGCCTCACGCGCCACAATGAGCAGTTCTTC
- | TRBJ2-3 | - | TRBV7-5 | CARSPGQGRTDTQYF | TGTGCCAGAAGCCCAGGACAGGGGAGGACAGATACGCAGTATTTT
- | TRBJ1-1 | - | TRBV4-1 | CASSPREAMNTEAFF | TGCGCCAGCAGCCCCAGGGAGGCCATGAACACTGAAGCTTTCTTT
- | TRBJ2-3 | TRBD2 | TRBV29-1 | CSVRRGGADTQYF | TGCAGCGTTCGGCGGGGGGGCGCAGATACGCAGTATTTT
- | TRBJ1-3 | - | TRBV5-1 | CASSLSPGRGSGNTIYF | TGCGCCAGCAGCTTGTCTCCAGGGAGGGGCTCTGGAAACACCATATATTTT
- | TRBJ2-6 | - | TRBV19 | CASSDDPQVVGANVLTF | TGTGCCAGTAGTGATGACCCACAGGTGGTCGGGGCCAACGTCCTGACTTTC
- | TRBJ1-1 | - | TRBV6-6 | CASSYHSNTEAFF | TGTGCCAGCAGTTACCACTCGAACACTGAAGCTTTCTTT
- | TRBJ1-3 | - | TRBV6-6 | CASTPPTGSGNTIYF | TGTGCCAGCACCCCGCCCACAGGGTCCGGAAACACCATATATTTT
once | TRBJ1-1 | - | TRBV19 | CASRGYLEAFF | TGTGCCAGTCGGGGGTACCTTGAAGCTTTCTTT
- | TRBJ2-7 | - | TRBV6-2/TRBV6-3 | CASSYSRVLYEQYF | TGTGCCAGCAGTTACTCGAGGGTCCTCTACGAGCAGTACTTC
- | TRBJ1-5 | TRBD1 | TRBV19 | CASRVGTVNQPQHF | TGTGCCAGTAGGGTTGGGACAGTCAATCAGCCCCAGCATTTT
- | TRBJ2-3 | TRBD2 | TRBV11-1 | CASSPKTSGRDTQYF | TGTGCCAGCAGCCCAAAGACTAGCGGGAGGGATACGCAGTATTTT
few | TRBJ1-3 | TRBD1 | TRBV19 | CASSPPGQTGNTIYF | TGTGCCAGTAGTCCCCCGGGACAGACTGGAAACACCATATATTTT
- | TRBJ1-2 | - | TRBV10-3 | CAITPGGDGYTF | TGTGCCATCACCCCGGGGGGAGACGGCTACACCTTC